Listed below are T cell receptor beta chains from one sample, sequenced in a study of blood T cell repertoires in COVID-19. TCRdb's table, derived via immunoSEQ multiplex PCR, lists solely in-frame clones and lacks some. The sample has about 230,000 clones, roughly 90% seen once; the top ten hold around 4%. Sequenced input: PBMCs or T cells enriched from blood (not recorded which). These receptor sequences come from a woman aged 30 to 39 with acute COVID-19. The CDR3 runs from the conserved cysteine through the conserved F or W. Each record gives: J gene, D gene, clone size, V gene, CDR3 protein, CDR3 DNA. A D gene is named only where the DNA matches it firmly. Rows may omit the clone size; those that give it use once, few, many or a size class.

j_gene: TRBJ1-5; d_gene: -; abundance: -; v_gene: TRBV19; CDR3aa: CASSRQTVPNQPQHF; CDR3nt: TGTGCCAGTAGCCGGCAGACAGTCCCTAATCAGCCCCAGCATTTT
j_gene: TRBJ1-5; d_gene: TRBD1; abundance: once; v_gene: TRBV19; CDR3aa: CASSVTGGSVQPQHF; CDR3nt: TGTGCCAGTAGTGTCACAGGGGGCTCGGTTCAGCCCCAGCATTTT
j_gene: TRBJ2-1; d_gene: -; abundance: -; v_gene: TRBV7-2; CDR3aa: CASSLAHGEYNEQFF; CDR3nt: TGTGCCAGCAGCTTAGCCCACGGGGAATACAATGAGCAGTTCTTC
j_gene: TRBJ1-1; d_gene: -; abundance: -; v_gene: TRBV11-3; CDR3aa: CASSRGVNTEAFF; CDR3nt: TGTGCCAGCAGCCGGGGGGTGAACACTGAAGCTTTCTTT
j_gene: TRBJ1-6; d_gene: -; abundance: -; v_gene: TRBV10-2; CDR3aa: CASRWTDNSPLHF; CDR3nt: TGCGCCAGCAGGTGGACAGATAATTCACCCCTCCACTTT
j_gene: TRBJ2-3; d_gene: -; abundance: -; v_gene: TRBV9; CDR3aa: CASSAESSSTDTQYF; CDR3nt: TGTGCCAGCAGCGCGGAGTCCTCTAGCACAGATACGCAGTATTTT
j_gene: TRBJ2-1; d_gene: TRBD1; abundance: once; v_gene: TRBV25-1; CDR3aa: CASSAGGQAHNEQFF; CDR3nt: TGTGCCAGCAGTGCTGGGGGACAGGCCCACAATGAGCAGTTCTTC
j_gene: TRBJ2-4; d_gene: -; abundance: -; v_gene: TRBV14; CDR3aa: CASSPLLAKNIQYF; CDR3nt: TGTGCCAGCAGCCCTCTCTTGGCCAAAAACATTCAGTACTTC
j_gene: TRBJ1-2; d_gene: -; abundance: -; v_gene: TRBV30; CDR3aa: CAWSAGQYGYTF; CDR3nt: TGTGCCTGGAGTGCCGGACAGTATGGCTACACCTTC
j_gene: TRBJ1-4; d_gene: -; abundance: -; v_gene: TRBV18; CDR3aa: CASSPGLNEKLFF; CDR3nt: TGTGCCAGCTCACCGGGACTAAATGAAAAACTGTTTTTT
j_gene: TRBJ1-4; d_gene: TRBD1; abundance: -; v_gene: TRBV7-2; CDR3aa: CASSPRTGANEKLFF; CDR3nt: TGTGCCAGCAGCCCGCGGACAGGGGCCAATGAAAAACTGTTTTTT
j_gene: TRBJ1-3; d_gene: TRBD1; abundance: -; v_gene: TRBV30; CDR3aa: CAWRADRGPGNTIYF; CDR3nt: TGTGCCTGGAGGGCTGACAGGGGGCCTGGAAACACCATATATTTT
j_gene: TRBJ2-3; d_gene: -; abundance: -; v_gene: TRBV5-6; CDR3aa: CASSPGGSLTQYF; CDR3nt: TGTGCCAGCAGCCCCGGCGGCAGCTTGACGCAGTATTTT
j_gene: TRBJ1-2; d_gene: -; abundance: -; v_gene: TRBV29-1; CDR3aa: CSVEAVSTNDYGYTF; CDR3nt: TGCAGCGTTGAAGCCGTGAGTACCAACGACTATGGCTACACCTTC
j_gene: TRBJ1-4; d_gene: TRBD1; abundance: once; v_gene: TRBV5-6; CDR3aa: CASSVTGGWNEKLFF; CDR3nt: TGTGCCAGCAGCGTGACAGGGGGCTGGAATGAAAAACTGTTTTTT
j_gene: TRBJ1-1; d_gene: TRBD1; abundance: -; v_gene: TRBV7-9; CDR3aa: CASSPTRQGRAEAFF; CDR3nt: TGTGCCAGCAGCCCTACCCGACAGGGAAGAGCTGAAGCTTTCTTT
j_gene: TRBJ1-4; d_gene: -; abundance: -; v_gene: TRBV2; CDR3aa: CASRGPFLTNEKLFF; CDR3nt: TGTGCCAGCAGGGGCCCCTTTCTAACTAATGAAAAACTGTTTTTT
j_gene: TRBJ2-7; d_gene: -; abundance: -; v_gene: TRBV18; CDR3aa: CASSPGELEQYF; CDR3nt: TGTGCCAGCTCACCAGGGGAGCTCGAGCAGTACTTC
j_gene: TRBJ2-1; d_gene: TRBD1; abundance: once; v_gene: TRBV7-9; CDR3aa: CASRRNGTGDLTYNEQFF; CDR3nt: TGTGCCAGCAGGAGAAATGGGACAGGGGATTTGACCTACAATGAGCAGTTCTTC
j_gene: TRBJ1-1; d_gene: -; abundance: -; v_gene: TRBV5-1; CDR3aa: CASSLAGTSGEAFF; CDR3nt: TGCGCCAGCAGCTTGGCCGGGACTTCGGGGGAAGCTTTCTTT
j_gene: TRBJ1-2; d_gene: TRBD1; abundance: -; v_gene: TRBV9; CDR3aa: CASSVEGTDREYTF; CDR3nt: TGTGCCAGCAGCGTAGAGGGGACCGACAGGGAATACACCTTC
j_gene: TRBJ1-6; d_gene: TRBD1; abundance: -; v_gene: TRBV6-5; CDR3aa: CASSWGQGEYSPLHF; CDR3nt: TGTGCCAGCAGTTGGGGACAGGGAGAGTATTCACCCCTCCACTTT
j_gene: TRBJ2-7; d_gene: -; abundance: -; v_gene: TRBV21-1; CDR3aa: CASSNSSGAEQYF; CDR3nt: TGTGCCAGCAGCAACTCTAGCGGAGCCGAGCAGTACTTC
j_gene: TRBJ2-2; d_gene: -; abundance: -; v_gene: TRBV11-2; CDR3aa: CASSLRSSGELFF; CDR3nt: TGTGCCAGCAGCTTAAGAAGCTCCGGGGAGCTGTTTTTT
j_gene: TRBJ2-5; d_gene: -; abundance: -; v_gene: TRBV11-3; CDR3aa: CASSLGTGEETQYF; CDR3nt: TGTGCCAGCAGCTTGGGTACGGGGGAAGAGACCCAGTACTTC
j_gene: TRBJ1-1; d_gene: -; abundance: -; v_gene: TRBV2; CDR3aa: CALRVMNTEAFF; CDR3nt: TGTGCCCTGAGGGTTATGAACACTGAAGCTTTCTTT
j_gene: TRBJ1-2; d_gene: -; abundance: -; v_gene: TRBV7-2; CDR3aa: CASSLEARMGGRYGYTF; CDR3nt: TGTGCCAGCAGCTTAGAGGCCAGGATGGGGGGTCGGTATGGCTACACCTTC